This TCR beta chain was recorded in a study of cytomegalovirus exposure and HLA in healthy donors. Study-wide results and limits: Cytomegalovirus association was assigned to about 150 TCR beta chains. In an earlier analysis, most TCR beta V segments were productive about 87% or about 30% of the time.

The primer mix had 60 Vbeta and 13 Jbeta primers. Assay used: immunoSEQ multiplex PCR; TCRdb lists only in-frame clones, some missing. This sample lists some 200,000 clones; its ten largest clones have 0.74%. In regard to this clone: Its antigen is not known.

Everyone who donated was a healthy bone marrow donor. Input material: PBMCs. This clonotype was sampled from a boy aged 10-17 years in good health and CMV-seronegative.

In nucleotides, the CDR3 is TGTGCCAGCAGCTTATCCCCGGGACTACAAAGGGGCGGGGAGCTGTTTTTT. Its protein is CASSLSPGLQRGGELFF. V usage is TRBV7-3 and J usage is TRBJ2-2; TRBD2 aligns across 7 bases. Germline trimming cut 2 bases from V and 7 bases from J; bases unmatched to any gene: 13. The CDR3 contains 17 residues. Germline V gene sequence: CDR1 SGHTA, CDR2 FQGTGA.